The 21 T cell receptor beta chains presented below share a single source sample, sequenced in a study of chemoradiotherapy in HPV16-positive cancers (dated by TCRdb to 2022 to 2024). The library came from the immunoSEQ multiplex PCR assay. TCRdb retrieved this table from immuneACCESS and kept in-frame rearrangements only. Not all clones are present; in checked studies, unresolved V genes account for under half, and no reason is known for the remainder. In this sample the table shows about 16,000 clones, around 70% of which occur a single time. The top ten clonotypes cover 6.5% to 10% of the sample. This sample comprised tumor tissue, obtained from a patient who underwent chemoradiotherapy. The receptors come from a human donor with HPV-associated anogenital cancer.

This CDR3 is CASSSAAGPAYEQYF. Written as DNA, the CDR3 is TGTGCCAGCAGCAGTGCGGCAGGGCCAGCCTACGAGCAGTACTTC. The gene calls are TRBV7-2 and TRBJ2-7; D possibly corresponds to TRBD1 (5 bases). V was pared by 5 bases and J by 2 bases, with 16 bases between. The germline V gene encodes CDR1 SGHTA and CDR2 FQGNSA. There are 15 residues in the CDR3.

V and J are TRBV9 and TRBJ2-7; 7 bases line up with TRBD2. This CDR3 is 12 amino acids long. Germline V lookup: CDR1 SGDLS, CDR2 YYNGEE. V dropped 4 bases and J dropped 6; count of bases not matched to a gene: 4. The CDR3 DNA sequence: TGTGCCAGCAGCCCTGGGGGGGGCGAGCAGTACTTC. It translates to CASSPGGGEQYF.

The J gene is TRBJ2-1, the V gene TRBV18; D is tentatively TRBD1 or TRBD2 (5 bases each). Germline lookup yields CDR1 KGHSH and CDR2 LQKENI. Trimming pared 3 bases from V and 12 bases from J, leaving 21 bases between. This CDR3 region has 15 residues. CDR3 in DNA: TGTGCCAGCTCACCTATCCCCGGGACGACCTCTTCGCAGTTCTTC. Protein product: CASSPIPGTTSSQFF.

Only one count was recorded for this clone. The chain combines TRBV10-1 with TRBJ2-1, with D possibly TRBD2 on 6 matching bases. V lost 1 base to trimming and J lost 4 bases, with 14 bases between them. The CDR3 has 16 amino acids. The germline V gene encodes CDR1 WNHNN and CDR2 SYGVQD (reference sequence). The CDR3 reads CASSEWGSGPYNEQFF. In DNA form, the CDR3 reads TGCGCCAGCAGTGAGTGGGGTAGCGGCCCGTACAATGAGCAGTTCTTC.

The genes are TRBV29-1 and TRBJ2-7; TRBD1 agrees at 7 bases. The CDR3 length is 12 residues. The ends lost 3 bases at V and 6 bases at J; junction bases unmatched: 5. Germline CDR1 is SQVTM and CDR2 is ANQGSEA. The CDR3 sequence is CSVEGQLGEQYF. The CDR3, as DNA: TGCAGCGTTGAGGGACAGCTCGGCGAGCAGTACTTC.

This clone is medium-sized. Other DNA variants within this sample encode the same CDR3. This chain joins TRBV6-1 and TRBJ2-7; maybe TRBD1 (5 bases). The CDR3 runs 14 residues. The germline V gene encodes CDR1 MNHNS and CDR2 SASEGT. V was pared by 2 bases and J by 4 bases, with 12 bases between. In nucleotides, the CDR3 is TGTGCCAGCAGTGAATCCCAGGGTTCGTACGAGCAGTACTTC. Protein: CASSESQGSYEQYF.

The chain carries TRBV6-5 and TRBJ1-6, with 9 nucleotides matching TRBD1. CDR1 is MNHEY and CDR2 is SVGAGI in the germline V gene. V gave up 2 bases and J gave up 7 bases; unmatched junction bases: 3. The CDR3 runs 15 residues. The CDR3 DNA follows: TGTGCCAGCAGTTACCTGGGACAGGGAAATTCACCCCTCCACTTT. It encodes CASSYLGQGNSPLHF.

As concerns this clone: The junction and the germline gene differ at one end; a read error may be behind it. This chain links TRBV13 with TRBJ2-5, with 9 nucleotides matching TRBD1. The CDR3 has 15 amino acids. CDR1 and CDR2 (germline): PRHDT, FYEKMQ (reference sequence). CDR3 residues: CASSLGQGRMKTQYF. CDR3 nucleotides: TGTGCCAGCAGCCTAGGACAGGGGAGGATGAAGACCCAGTACTTC.

In its sample, this clone is medium-sized. The gene calls are TRBV7-9 and TRBJ1-1; D is undetermined. V lost 1 base, J lost 7 bases, and 7 bases lay in between. The germline CDR1 and CDR2 sequences are SEHNR and FQNEAQ (reference sequence). The CDR3 consists of 12 residues. In DNA, the CDR3 is TGTGCCAGCAGCTTAGATACCCTTGAAGCTTTCTTT. It yields the protein CASSLDTLEAFF.

V usage is TRBV29-1 and J usage is TRBJ2-7; D gene uncertain. Trimming took off 3 bases at V and 7 bases at J, with 16 bases between the two ends. CDR3 size: 13 residues. Germline lookup yields CDR1 SQVTM and CDR2 ANQGSEA. The CDR3 sequence: CSVDLGIFREQYF. For the CDR3, the DNA is TGCAGCGTTGATTTGGGGATATTTCGGGAGCAGTACTTC.

This clone has a single count. The rearrangement joins TRBV13 to TRBJ1-2, with TRBD1 matching 7 bases. Per germline, CDR1 PRHDT and CDR2 FYEKMQ (reference sequence). This CDR3 region has 15 residues. V dropped 3 bases and J dropped 4; count of bases not matched to a gene: 8. The CDR3 DNA sequence: TGTGCCAGCAGCTTGACCTGGGACAGCACCTATGGCTACACCTTC. Its translation is CASSLTWDSTYGYTF.

V gene TRBV7-2 combines with J gene TRBJ1-2; D is undetermined. Germline V gene data show CDR1 as SGHTA and CDR2 as FQGNSA. Trimming removed 5 bases from V and 4 bases from J, with 8 bases in between. CDR3 length equals 12 residues. The CDR3: CASSPDFYGYTF. Here the CDR3 DNA reads TGTGCCAGCAGCCCCGACTTCTATGGCTACACCTTC.

The chain couples TRBV4-1 to TRBJ2-3; D gene ambiguous. This CDR3 contains 17 residues. CDR1 is MGHRA and CDR2 is YSYEKL in the germline V gene. Trimming shortened V by 0 bases and J by 4 bases, and 17 bases separated the two germline ends. This CDR3 is CASSQDFSAGASDTQYF. The DNA for the CDR3 is TGCGCCAGCAGCCAAGATTTTTCCGCAGGTGCTTCAGATACGCAGTATTTT.

This clone was observed a few times. V and J are TRBV4-2 and TRBJ1-6; no clear D. The V gene's germline CDR1 is LGHNA and CDR2 YNFKEQ. Trimming cost V 0 bases and J 0 bases, with 6 bases left between them. This CDR3 is 16 amino acids long. CDR3 amino acids: CASSQDFSSYNSPLHF. CDR3 nucleotides: TGTGCCAGCAGCCAAGATTTTAGCTCCTATAATTCACCCCTCCACTTT.

The genes are TRBV2 and TRBJ1-5; D possibly corresponds to TRBD1 (5 bases). Germline CDR1 reads SNHLY; CDR2 reads FYNNEI. Between the trimmed V and J ends, which lost 6 bases and 2 bases, there was a span of 14 bases. This CDR3 has 15 amino acids. CDR3 bases: TGTGCCAGCAGCGTCGGGGCCGTGGGCAATCAGCCCCAGCATTTT. This codes for CASSVGAVGNQPQHF.

CDR3 DNA sequence: TGTGCCAGCAGGAGGGTCTCTGGGGCCAACGTCCTGACTTTC. Protein: CASRRVSGANVLTF. The chain joins TRBV2 to TRBJ2-6, with a weak D call TRBD2 (5 bases). CDR1 SNHLY and CDR2 FYNNEI come from the germline V gene. CDR3 size: 14 residues. V lost 6 bases and J lost 0, with 6 bases in between.

This rearrangement joins TRBV28 to TRBJ1-4, with 8 bases that match TRBD1. Germline V gene data show CDR1 as MDHEN and CDR2 as SYDVKM. J was trimmed by 10 bases and V by 6 bases; bases with no gene match: 4. The CDR3 has 12 amino acids. The CDR3 DNA follows: TGTGCCAGCAGCGCCGGGACAGGAAAACTGTTTTTT. As protein: CASSAGTGKLFF.

This clone came up a few times. This chain links TRBV6-1 with TRBJ1-2; D may be TRBD1 (6 bases). V was pared by 6 bases and J by 0 bases, with 11 bases between. The CDR3 has 14 amino acids. Germline V gene data show CDR1 as MNHNS and CDR2 as SASEGT. DNA of the CDR3: TGTGCCAGCAGAGAGGGGGGCTCTAACTATGGCTACACCTTC. As protein: CASREGGSNYGYTF.

V usage is TRBV11-2 and J usage is TRBJ1-2; D call uncertain. CDR1 and CDR2 (germline): SGHAT, FQNNGV. V was cut by 4 bases and J by 7 bases, with 13 bases left in between. The CDR3 length is 13 residues. The CDR3 is CASSSARRLGYTF. The CDR3 DNA sequence: TGTGCCAGCAGCTCGGCTAGGAGACTTGGCTACACCTTC.

This clone was seen only a few times. The genes are TRBV9 and TRBJ2-1; D is unclear. The CDR3 is made up of 13 amino acids. Trimming cost V 1 base and J 9 bases, with 11 bases left between them. Per germline, CDR1 SGDLS and CDR2 YYNGEE. The CDR3 protein is CASSVLRATEQFF. CDR3 sequence (DNA): TGTGCCAGCAGCGTACTGCGAGCTACTGAGCAGTTCTTC.

The gene calls are TRBV5-1 and TRBJ2-7; TRBD1 is a possible D gene (6 bases). Germline CDR1 and CDR2: SGHRS and YFSETQ. Trimming pared 4 bases from V and 6 bases from J, leaving 20 bases between. The CDR3 has 15 amino acids. CDR3 amino acids: CASSQTGQIGSEQYF. The CDR3 DNA reads as TGCGCCAGCAGCCAGACGGGACAAATCGGGTCCGAGCAGTACTTC.